The entry that follows covers one T cell receptor beta chain sequence. CDR1 DFQATT and CDR2 SNEGSKA come from the germline V gene (reference sequence). V was clipped by 6 bases and J by 8 bases, with 20 bases between them. CDR3 length: 15 residues. These data come from a study of T and B cells in COVID-19 patients. BIOMED2 TRB-A/B primer pools were used in multiplex TRB PCR. TCRdb ran MiXCR on the multiplex PCR reads and lists one entry per CDR3 protein. The table shows roughly 3,300 distinct CDR3 sequences, with roughly 26% occurring only once. Blood genomic DNA input for TRB amplification was about 250-500 ng.

V and J are TRBV20-1 and TRBJ1-6; TRBD1 is a possible D gene (6 bases). The receptor comes from a human donor with active COVID-19. Sequencing input: blood. The CDR3 loop is CSAPRTVQGYSPLHF. CDR3 bases: TGCAGTGCCCCCCGGACAGTTCAGGGGTATTCACCCCTCCACTTT.